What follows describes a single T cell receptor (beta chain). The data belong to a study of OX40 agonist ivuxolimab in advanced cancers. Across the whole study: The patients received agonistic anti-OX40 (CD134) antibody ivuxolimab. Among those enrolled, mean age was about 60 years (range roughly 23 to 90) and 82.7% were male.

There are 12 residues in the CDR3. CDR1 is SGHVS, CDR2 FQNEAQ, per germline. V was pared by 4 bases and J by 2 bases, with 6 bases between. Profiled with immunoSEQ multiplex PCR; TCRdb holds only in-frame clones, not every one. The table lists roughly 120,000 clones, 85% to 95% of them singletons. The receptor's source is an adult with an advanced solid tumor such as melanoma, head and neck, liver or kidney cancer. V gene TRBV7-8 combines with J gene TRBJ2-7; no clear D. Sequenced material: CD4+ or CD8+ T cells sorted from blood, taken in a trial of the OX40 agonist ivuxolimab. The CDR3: CASSSSAYEQYF. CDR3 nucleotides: TGTGCCAGCAGCTCCAGCGCCTACGAGCAGTACTTC. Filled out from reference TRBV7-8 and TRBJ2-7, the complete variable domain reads GAGVSQSPRYKVAKRGQDVALRCDPISGHVSLFWYQQALGQGPEFLTYFQNEAQLDKSGLPSDRFFAERPEGSVSTLKIQRTQQEDSAVYLCASSSSAYEQYFGPGTRLTVT.